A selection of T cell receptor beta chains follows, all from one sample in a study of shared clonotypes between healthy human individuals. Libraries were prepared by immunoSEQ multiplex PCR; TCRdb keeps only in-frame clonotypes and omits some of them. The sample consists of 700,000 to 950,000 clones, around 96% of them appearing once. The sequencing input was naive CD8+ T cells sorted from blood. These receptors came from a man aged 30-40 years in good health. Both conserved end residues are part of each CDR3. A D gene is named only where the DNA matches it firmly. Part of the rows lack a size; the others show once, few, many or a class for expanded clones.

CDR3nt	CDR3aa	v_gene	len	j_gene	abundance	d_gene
TGTGCCAGAAGCTTGGTATCGCTAGCGGGACGAAAGACCCAGTACTTC	CARSLVSLAGRKTQYF	TRBV5-3	16	TRBJ2-5	.	TRBD2
TGTGCCAGCAGCTTGGCAGGGGGAGGAGCGTACTTC	CASSLAGGGAYF	TRBV5-5	12	TRBJ2-4	once	.
TGTGCCAGCAGCTTAGGCCAGGGGGCGGTCAATGAGCAGTTCTTC	CASSLGQGAVNEQFF	TRBV13	15	TRBJ2-1	.	TRBD1
TGTGCCAGCAGCGTCGACAGTATCCCCTACACCTTC	CASSVDSIPYTF	TRBV7-2	12	TRBJ1-2	.	.
TGTGCCAGCAGTGCCGAGGGCAATCAGCCCCAGCATTTT	CASSAEGNQPQHF	TRBV27	13	TRBJ1-5	once	.
TGTGCCAGCAGCCCCAATGTGCGGGGGAATGAGCAGTTCTTC	CASSPNVRGNEQFF	TRBV28	14	TRBJ2-1	.	TRBD2
TGTGCCAGCAGCGACGAGACGTACTACGAGCAGTACTTC	CASSDETYYEQYF	TRBV5-4	13	TRBJ2-7	.	.
TGTGCCAGCAGCTTAAACAGGGGCGAGAGCGGGGAGCTGTTTTTT	CASSLNRGESGELFF	TRBV7-2	15	TRBJ2-2	.	TRBD1
TGTGCCAGCAGCGGGCTAGCGGTATACAATGAGCAGTTCTTC	CASSGLAVYNEQFF	TRBV7-2	14	TRBJ2-1	.	TRBD2
TGCAGCGTTGATATGTCTGGGGCCAACGTCCTGACTTTC	CSVDMSGANVLTF	TRBV29-1	13	TRBJ2-6	.	.
TGTGCCAGCAGCGTAGTGGGACAGGGTAAGACCCAGTACTTC	CASSVVGQGKTQYF	TRBV9	14	TRBJ2-5	.	TRBD1
TGTGCCAGCAGTTTAATAGCGGGACCCTACGAGCAGTACTTC	CASSLIAGPYEQYF	TRBV27	14	TRBJ2-7	.	TRBD2
TGTGCCATCAGTGAGTCGAGGGGGCCTAACAATGAGCAGTTCTTC	CAISESRGPNNEQFF	TRBV10-3	15	TRBJ2-1	.	TRBD1
TGTGCCAGCTCACACAACGGGGGGTTAACCTACGAGCAGTACTTC	CASSHNGGLTYEQYF	TRBV18	15	TRBJ2-7	.	TRBD2
TGTGCCAGCAGTTCGGGGGTTGGAGATACGCAGTATTTT	CASSSGVGDTQYF	TRBV6-5	13	TRBJ2-3	.	.
TGTGCCAGCAGGGTTAAACCGGGACAGCTCTCCAATGAGCAGTTCTTC	CASRVKPGQLSNEQFF	TRBV28	16	TRBJ2-1	.	TRBD1
TGTGCCAGCAGTCTCGTGGCGGTCGGGGAGCTGTTTTTT	CASSLVAVGELFF	TRBV27	13	TRBJ2-2	.	.
TGTGCCAGCAGTTTGGGCCCCGGGACTAGTATTTTTGAGCAGTTCTTC	CASSLGPGTSIFEQFF	TRBV28	16	TRBJ2-1	.	TRBD2
TGTGCCAGCAGTCCGATCCGGGACCCTTCTGGACAAGATACGCAGTATTTT	CASSPIRDPSGQDTQYF	TRBV28	17	TRBJ2-3	.	.
TGTGCCAGCAGTTTATTGGAGAACCGGGATACAATCTACGAGCAGTACTTC	CASSLLENRDTIYEQYF	TRBV27	17	TRBJ2-7	.	.
TGTGCCAGCAGACGCTTAGCGGGTTCAGTCAATGAGCAGTTCTTC	CASRRLAGSVNEQFF	TRBV7-6	15	TRBJ2-1	.	TRBD2
TGTGCCAGCAGTTTTCAACAGGGCGGGACCCAGTACTTC	CASSFQQGGTQYF	TRBV27	13	TRBJ2-5	.	.
TGTGCCAGCAAGTCCCCGGGGACCCTCACAGATACGCAGTATTTT	CASKSPGTLTDTQYF	TRBV25-1	15	TRBJ2-3	.	.
TGTGCCAGCAGCTTAGAGAGCTCCTACGAGCAGTACTTC	CASSLESSYEQYF	TRBV7-9	13	TRBJ2-7	.	.
TGTGCCAGCAGCCTGGCAGGACAGCCCCAGCATTTT	CASSLAGQPQHF	TRBV7-8	12	TRBJ1-5	.	.
TGTGCCAGCAGCCAAGACTTAGTGAAGTTCTTC	CASSQDLVKFF	TRBV14	11	TRBJ2-1	.	.
TGTGCCAGCTCACCTCCGACTAGCGGCCTTTACGAGCAGTACTTC	CASSPPTSGLYEQYF	TRBV18	15	TRBJ2-7	.	TRBD2
TGTGCCAGCAGTTTGCTTGGGGGCGAGGAGGAACTGTTTTTT	CASSLLGGEEELFF	TRBV27	14	TRBJ1-4	.	.
TGTGCCATCAGTGAGGACAGGGCATCCTACGAGCAGTACTTC	CAISEDRASYEQYF	TRBV10-3	14	TRBJ2-7	.	TRBD1
TGTGCCAGCAGTTTATCCGGGACAGGCCCTGGAAACACCATATATTTT	CASSLSGTGPGNTIYF	TRBV28	16	TRBJ1-3	once	TRBD1
TGCGCCAGCAGCCAAGTATCCACAGAGTACAATGAGCAGTTCTTC	CASSQVSTEYNEQFF	TRBV4-1	15	TRBJ2-1	.	.
TGTGCCAGCAGTTTACAAGATGGGCGTTCTGCGGATTTTTACGAGCAGTACTTC	CASSLQDGRSADFYEQYF	TRBV6-9	18	TRBJ2-7	.	.